What follows are 18 T cell receptor beta chains derived from one specimen sequenced in a study of T cells in tuberculosis. Clones were sequenced by immunoSEQ multiplex PCR, and TCRdb holds only the in-frame ones, with some missing. The table shows some 49,000 clones, with around 96% occurring only once. Time point of the sample: new active TB diagnosis, blood taken before or within 7 days of starting treatment. Sample: PBMCs, taken at tuberculosis diagnosis. The source of these receptors is an adult with tuberculosis.

The chain uses TRBV11-3 and TRBJ2-1, with D possibly TRBD2 on 5 matching bases. The CDR3 length is 14 residues. Germline lookup yields CDR1 SGHNT and CDR2 YENEEA. V was clipped by 5 bases and J by 9 bases, with 17 bases between them. CDR3 nucleotides: TGTGCCAGCAGCCAAGGCGGGTCTACCAGTGAGCAGTTCTTC. Translated, it gives CASSQGGSTSEQFF.

V and J are TRBV6-1 and TRBJ2-7; D gene uncertain. Trimming took 10 bases from V and 3 from J, leaving 10 bases between them. The CDR3 is 11 amino acids. Per the germline V gene, CDR1 is MNHNS and CDR2 is SASEGT. This CDR3 reads CAILQSYEQYF. In nucleotides, the CDR3 is TGTGCCATCTTACAGAGCTACGAGCAGTACTTC.

This chain links TRBV19 with TRBJ2-7; 9 nucleotides line up with TRBD1. The J segment lost 5 bases and the V segment lost 8 bases, leaving 13 bases of the junction unmatched. Germline-derived CDR1 and CDR2 are LNHDA and SQIVND (reference sequence). The CDR3 has 15 residues. CDR3 region: CASARFPGQGDEQYF. The CDR3 DNA is TGTGCCAGTGCGAGATTCCCGGGACAGGGAGACGAGCAGTACTTC.

This chain joins TRBV18 and TRBJ2-7; D is possibly TRBD1 (5 bases). The length of the CDR3 is 14 residues. Germline CDR1 and CDR2: KGHSH and LQKENI. V dropped 2 bases and J dropped 4 bases, with 12 bases sitting between them. The CDR3 DNA reads as TGTGCCAGCTCACCAGAGGACAACGTTTACGAGCAGTACTTC. This translates into CASSPEDNVYEQYF. The variable domain in full, completed from reference TRBV18 and TRBJ2-7, reads NAGVMQNPRHLVRRRGQEARLRCSPMKGHSHVYWYRQLPEEGLKFMVYLQKENIIDESGMPKERFSAEFPKEGPSILRIQQVVRGDSAAYFCASSPEDNVYEQYFGPGTRLTVT.

This chain uses TRBV6-5 with TRBJ2-1, with TRBD2 matching 7 bases. CDR1 and CDR2 from the germline V gene are MNHEY and SVGAGI. J lost 5 bases, V lost 6 bases, and 7 bases had no gene match. This CDR3 comprises 14 residues. CDR3 in amino acids: CASRDGRRNNEQFF. DNA of the CDR3: TGTGCCAGCAGGGACGGGAGGAGGAACAATGAGCAGTTCTTC.

The chain is built from TRBV4-3 and TRBJ1-6, with a tentative D call TRBD1 (6 bases). The V and J ends lost 0 bases and 5 bases respectively, with 11 bases between them. Per germline, CDR1 LGHNA and CDR2 YSLEER. This CDR3 is built from 16 residues. The CDR3 region has the DNA TGCGCCAGCAGCCAAGATTATCGGACAGATAATTCACCCCTCCACTTT. Protein sequence: CASSQDYRTDNSPLHF.

The V gene is TRBV30, the J gene TRBJ2-7, with a possible D match to TRBD2 (5 bases). Trimming cost V 2 bases and J 2 bases, with 10 bases left between them. The CDR3 contains 13 residues. Germline CDR1 is GTSNPN and CDR2 is SVGIG (reference sequence). CDR3 nucleotide sequence: TGTGCCTGGAGTACGGGAATTGCCTACGAGCAGTACTTC. As protein: CAWSTGIAYEQYF.

The V call is TRBV5-1, the J call TRBJ2-7; 12 positions match TRBD2. Losses at the gene ends were 2 bases for V and 5 bases for J; bases not matched to a gene: 5. From germline, CDR1 is SGHRS and CDR2 YFSETQ. The CDR3 has 15 residues. The CDR3 reads CASSFLTSGSNEQYF. In DNA, the CDR3 is TGCGCCAGCAGCTTTCTGACTAGCGGGAGCAACGAGCAGTACTTC.

Comment on this clone: Germline is not matched at one junction end, which may reflect a read error. The V and J genes are TRBV29-1 and TRBJ1-1; tentative D call: TRBD1 (6 bases). Per germline, CDR1 SQVTM and CDR2 ANQGSEA. The CDR3 runs 12 residues. The CDR3 DNA is TGCAGCGCCGGGGACACGAACGCTGAAGCTTTCTTT. Protein: CSAGDTNAEAFF.

This chain connects TRBV10-3 to TRBJ1-1; D ambiguous. From germline, CDR1 is ENHRY and CDR2 SYGVKD. The CDR3 contains 15 residues. V shed 1 base and J shed 4 bases, with 13 bases lying between them. CDR3 amino acids: CAISEWEIQATEAFF. The CDR3 bases are TGTGCCATCAGTGAGTGGGAGATTCAGGCCACTGAAGCTTTCTTT.

This rearrangement joins TRBV7-9 to TRBJ1-3, with TRBD1 matching 9 bases. The ends lost 5 bases at V and 2 bases at J; junction bases unmatched: 4. CDR1 is SEHNR and CDR2 is FQNEAQ in the germline V gene (reference sequence). This CDR3 comprises 15 residues. CDR3 coding DNA: TGTGCCAGCAGCCCGAGGACAGGGGCTGGAAACACCATATATTTT. Amino acids: CASSPRTGAGNTIYF.

The chain combines TRBV18 with TRBJ1-1; D call uncertain. The CDR3 covers 13 residues. Looked up from germline, CDR1 is KGHSH and CDR2 is LQKENI. V lost 3 bases, J lost 1 base, and 6 bases lay in between. For the CDR3, the DNA is TGTGCCAGCTCACCGTCATCGAACACTGAAGCTTTCTTT. Protein: CASSPSSNTEAFF. The full variable domain, its missing parts supplied by reference TRBV18 and TRBJ1-1, is NAGVMQNPRHLVRRRGQEARLRCSPMKGHSHVYWYRQLPEEGLKFMVYLQKENIIDESGMPKERFSAEFPKEGPSILRIQQVVRGDSAAYFCASSPSSNTEAFFGQGTRLTVV.

The V gene is TRBV30, the J gene TRBJ1-5; possible D gene TRBD1, 5 bases. The CDR3 runs 16 residues. The V and J ends lost 0 bases and 3 bases respectively, with 15 bases between them. CDR1 is GTSNPN and CDR2 is SVGIG in the germline V gene (reference sequence). As DNA, the CDR3 is TGTGCCTGGAGTGTGGGGCAGGGATCTTTCAATCAGCCCCAGCATTTT. This encodes CAWSVGQGSFNQPQHF.

The chain recombines TRBV6-5 with TRBJ1-5, with D tentatively TRBD1 (5 bases). This CDR3 has 13 residues. The germline V gene encodes CDR1 MNHEY and CDR2 SVGAGI. The V and J ends lost 6 bases and 3 bases respectively, with 9 bases between them. CDR3 coding DNA: TGTGCCAGCAGCCAGGGCTACAATCAGCCCCAGCATTTT. This translates into CASSQGYNQPQHF.

This clone appeared a single time. This chain links TRBV19 with TRBJ1-3; TRBD1 is a possible D gene (5 bases). The V end lost 3 bases, the J end lost 0 bases, and 15 bases lay between the germline ends. The CDR3 is 17 residues long. The germline gives CDR1 LNHDA, CDR2 SQIVND (reference sequence). DNA for the CDR3: TGTGCCAGTAGTATTTCTTCTGGGGGGAGCTCTGGAAACACCATATATTTT. Translated, it gives CASSISSGGSSGNTIYF.

The rearrangement joins TRBV10-1 to TRBJ2-1; TRBD2 matches 8 bases. V was clipped by 6 bases and J by 7 bases; unmatched bases: 11. Germline-derived CDR1 and CDR2 are WNHNN and SYGVQD (reference sequence). This CDR3 is built from 15 residues. The CDR3 DNA follows: TGCGCCAGCAGGGCGAGCGGGGGCCTCGGAAATGAGCAGTTCTTC. This encodes CASRASGGLGNEQFF.

The gene calls are TRBV19 and TRBJ1-1; 7 bases are shared with TRBD1. V trimming: 7 bases; J trimming: 11 bases; junction bases outside the gene matches: 16. This CDR3 contains 14 residues. CDR1 and CDR2 (germline): LNHDA, SQIVND (reference sequence). DNA of the CDR3: TGTGCCAGTAAAGAAGGGACAGAGAACTTTGAGGCTTTCTTT. Its protein product is CASKEGTENFEAFF.

The V gene is TRBV4-1, the J gene TRBJ1-5, with D possibly being TRBD1 (6 bases). This CDR3 contains 16 residues. Trimming cost V 4 bases and J 5 bases, with 18 bases left between them. Germline V lookup: CDR1 MGHRA, CDR2 YSYEKL. This CDR3 is CASSLGQTRKDQPQHF. For the CDR3, the DNA is TGCGCCAGCAGCCTGGGACAAACACGTAAGGATCAGCCCCAGCATTTT.